This passage covers 8 T cell receptor beta chains from one sample sequenced in a study of vaccination and CD4 T cells after COVID-19. As for treatment: approximately 10-day PBMC culture with coronavirus spike peptide pools or control peptides (ViraFEST assay). What these receptors recognize is not known. With the Oncomine TCR Beta short-read assay, DNA from cultured CD4+ T cells was sequenced. Each CDR3 protein gets one entry after TCRdb re-called the PCR reads with MiXCR. Of fewer than 20,000 distinct CDR3 sequences listed, over 40% were seen once; the top ten hold roughly a tenth. Sequenced sample: CD4+ T cells from blood, cultured in vitro. The source of these receptors is a human donor who had recovered from COVID-19.

This clonotype was counted a few times. The chain uses TRBV7-9 and TRBJ1-1, with 7 bases aligning to TRBD1. The CDR3 is 12 residues long. The V gene end was trimmed by 11 bases and the J gene end by 0 bases; junction bases not matched to a gene: 3. The germline V gene encodes CDR1 SEHNR and CDR2 FQNEAQ (reference sequence). The CDR3 DNA reads as TGTGCCGGGGGACAGATGAACACTGAAGCTTTCTTT. Residues: CAGGQMNTEAFF.

The gene calls are TRBV7-3 and TRBJ1-6, with D hard to call. The germline V and J ends were trimmed by 5 bases and 8 bases, with 10 bases remaining between them. The germline V gene encodes CDR1 SGHTA and CDR2 FQGTGA. This CDR3 has 13 amino acids. This CDR3 is CASSPESDSPLHF. The CDR3 DNA reads as TGTGCCAGCAGCCCCGAAAGTGATTCACCCCTCCACTTT.

This chain links TRBV5-4 with TRBJ1-1; a possible D gene is TRBD1 (5 bases). The germline gives CDR1 SGHNT, CDR2 YYREEE (reference sequence). The CDR3 is 14 amino acids. V lost 4 bases and J lost 2, with 12 bases in between. DNA for the CDR3: TGTGCCAGCAGCCCCTGGGACGGAAACACTGAAGCTTTCTTT. Its translation: CASSPWDGNTEAFF.

This rearrangement joins TRBV12-3 or TRBV12-4 to TRBJ1-1, with a possible D match to TRBD1 (5 bases). V lost 6 bases, J lost 2 bases, and 13 bases lay in between. The CDR3 consists of 14 residues. CDR3 in DNA: TGTGCCAGCAGCCCGGGGACTTTCAACACTGAAGCTTTCTTT. It yields the protein CASSPGTFNTEAFF.

The J gene is TRBJ2-1, the V gene TRBV20-1; D is possibly TRBD2 (5 bases). Germline V lookup: CDR1 DFQATT, CDR2 SNEGSKA (reference sequence). Trimming removed 3 bases at V and 6 bases at J, with 9 bases between. This CDR3 spans 12 amino acids. CDR3 protein: CSASLGSNEQFF. CDR3 in DNA: TGCAGTGCTAGCTTAGGGAGCAATGAGCAGTTCTTC.

This chain uses TRBV19 with TRBJ1-2, with D unclear. Germline V gene lookup returns CDR1 LNHDA and CDR2 SQIVND (reference sequence). The V and J ends lost 4 bases and 0 bases respectively, with 12 bases between them. This CDR3 region has 15 residues. The CDR3 reads CASSRALNANYGYTF. For the CDR3, the DNA is TGTGCCAGTAGTAGGGCACTCAATGCTAACTATGGCTACACCTTC.

J is TRBJ2-1 and V is TRBV15; 9 bases align to TRBD2. Trimming at V came to 3 bases and at J to 8 bases, leaving 11 bases not matched to a gene. The CDR3 has 16 amino acids. CDR1 and CDR2 (germline): LNHNV, YYDKDF (reference sequence). CDR3 loop: CATSSPGLAGFDEQFF. The CDR3 DNA reads as TGTGCCACCAGCAGCCCCGGGCTAGCGGGATTCGATGAGCAGTTCTTC.

J is TRBJ2-7 and V is TRBV28; 10 nucleotides match TRBD1. This CDR3 region has 16 residues. V trimming: 3 bases; J trimming: 3 bases; junction bases outside the gene matches: 8. Germline lookup yields CDR1 MDHEN and CDR2 SYDVKM. The DNA for the CDR3 is TGTGCCAGCAGTTTTCTCGGGACAGGGGCACTCTACGAGCAGTACTTC. The encoded protein is CASSFLGTGALYEQYF.